This TCR beta chain appears in the sequencing data of a study of Graves' ophthalmopathy and Graves' hyperthyroidism. Deletions cut 5 bases from V and 4 bases from J, with 11 bases between. The CDR3 sequence is 13 residues long. Amplification targeted the TCR beta CDR3 regions, with RNA transcripts as the source material. The library came from an HTBI-primed first-round RT-PCR and a second-round multiplex PCR. TCRdb itself ran the multiplex PCR reads through MiXCR, one entry per CDR3 protein. The data show about 660,000 distinct CDR3 sequences, 35% to 45% seen once. Study observations and caveats: Discrimination between ophthalmopathy and stable hyperthyroidism by a 13-signature model showed approximately 89% sensitivity and roughly 80% specificity.

The sample holds a few counts of this clonotype. The antigen is undetermined. Material: peripheral blood. V and J are TRBV12-3 or TRBV12-4 and TRBJ2-5; D possibly corresponds to TRBD1 (6 bases). The origin of this receptor is an adult man with Graves' ophthalmopathy. The CDR3 spells CASSPGHRETQYF. CDR3 coding DNA: TGTGCCAGCAGTCCGGGACATAGAGAGACCCAGTACTTC.